The 27 T cell receptor beta chains given below trace back to one sample, sequenced in a study of T cell repertoires in cytomegalovirus infection. Their antigen targets remain unknown. TCRdb fed the reads into MiXCR, producing one record per CDR3 protein. Of roughly 90,000 distinct CDR3 sequences listed, around 25% are singletons. The material was CD8+ T cells from cultured PBMCs, obtained from culture after CMV antigen stimulation. These receptor sequences come from a human donor in good health (CMV status not recorded). Some clones in this sample may be carry-over from other donors' samples.

This rearrangement joins TRBV25-1 to TRBJ2-1; D remains ambiguous. Trimming pared 1 base from V and 2 bases from J, leaving 12 bases between. CDR1 is MGHDK, CDR2 SYGVNS, per germline. CDR3 length: 16 residues. CDR3 sequence: CASSEFGGRTYNEQFF. As DNA, the CDR3 is TGTGCCAGCAGTGAATTTGGTGGCCGAACCTACAATGAGCAGTTCTTC.

This clonotype was seen more than once but under ten times. The chain has TRBV27 and TRBJ2-2; 13 bases line up with TRBD2. This CDR3 is built from 18 residues. CDR1 is MNHEY and CDR2 is SMNVEV in the germline V gene (reference sequence). With 5 bases clipped from V and 0 bases from J, the junction kept 6 bases outside the gene matches. The CDR3: CASSPRLAGGSNTGELFF. For the CDR3, the DNA is TGTGCCAGCAGTCCCCGACTAGCGGGAGGATCGAACACCGGGGAGCTGTTTTTT.

The rearrangement uses TRBV7-2 and TRBJ1-1; 7 bases agree with TRBD1. This CDR3 has 16 residues. Germline lookup yields CDR1 SGHTA and CDR2 FQGNSA. The trim removed 5 bases at V and 0 bases at J, leaving 9 bases unmatched. The CDR3 protein is CASSLGQRYMNTEAFF. CDR3 sequence (DNA): TGTGCCAGCAGCCTGGGACAGCGTTACATGAACACTGAAGCTTTCTTT. Drawing the rest from reference TRBV7-2 and TRBJ1-1, the complete variable domain is GAGVSQSPSNKVTEKGKDVELRCDPISGHTALYWYRQSLGQGLEFLIYFQGNSAPDKSGLPSDRFSAERTGGSVSTLTIQRTQQEDSAVYLCASSLGQRYMNTEAFFGQGTRLTVV.

This clonotype turned up a few times. The rearrangement links TRBV9 to TRBJ1-1, with D tentatively TRBD1 (6 bases). Trimming pared 4 bases from V and 4 bases from J, leaving 17 bases between. The CDR3 has 15 residues. Germline lookup yields CDR1 SGDLS and CDR2 YYNGEE. In DNA, the CDR3 is TGTGCCAGCAGCCCTAATGGGGACACGGCCACTGAAGCTTTCTTT. Its translation: CASSPNGDTATEAFF.

By share, this clonotype ranks as large. V and J are TRBV27 and TRBJ2-2; D is unclear. Trimming removed 6 bases from V and 8 bases from J, with 10 bases in between. The length of the CDR3 is 12 residues. Germline CDR1 MNHEY, CDR2 SMNVEV (reference sequence). The chain's CDR3 is CASSDPTGELFF. The CDR3, as DNA: TGTGCCAGCAGCGACCCGACGGGGGAGCTGTTTTTT.

J is TRBJ1-5 and V is TRBV4-1; no clear D gene. The CDR3 sequence is 16 residues long. V lost 4 bases to trimming and J lost 6 bases, with 19 bases between them. CDR1 and CDR2 (germline): MGHRA, YSYEKL. The CDR3 DNA follows: TGCGCCAGCAGCCGACACCCCGAACCCCGGAGTCAGCCCCAGCATTTT. The encoded protein is CASSRHPEPRSQPQHF.

This clonotype was seen a few times. This chain joins TRBV6-6 and TRBJ1-4, with unresolved D. The CDR3 totals 14 residues. Trimming left V 6 bases short and J 6 bases short, with 14 bases between. CDR1 and CDR2 from the germline V gene are MNHNY and SVGAGI (reference sequence). The DNA of the CDR3 is TGTGCCAGCAGGTCCGAGGGTATGGATGAAAAACTGTTTTTT. The encoded protein is CASRSEGMDEKLFF.

Many counts were recorded for this clonotype. The J gene is TRBJ2-6, the V gene TRBV7-2; possible D gene TRBD1, 6 bases. Germline CDR1 is SGHTA and CDR2 is FQGNSA. The CDR3 is made up of 18 amino acids. V lost 6 bases, J lost 0 bases, and 18 bases lay in between. CDR3 protein: CASRSRADRYSGANVLTF. The CDR3 DNA reads TGTGCCAGCAGATCCAGGGCCGACAGGTACTCTGGGGCCAACGTCCTGACTTTC.

This clonotype was seen only a few times. J is TRBJ1-4 and V is TRBV5-1, with D possibly being TRBD1 (6 bases). The CDR3 runs to 17 residues. Per germline, CDR1 SGHRS and CDR2 YFSETQ. V was shortened by 2 bases and J by 8 bases, with 22 bases between the two germline ends. The CDR3 DNA is TGCGCCAGCAGCTTCGTACAGGGCGGACCCACTTGGGAAAAACTGTTTTTT. The encoded protein is CASSFVQGGPTWEKLFF.

The chain recombines TRBV28 with TRBJ2-7; D is perhaps TRBD2 (5 bases). The V and J ends lost 3 bases and 7 bases respectively, with 13 bases between them. CDR3 size: 13 residues. The germline gives CDR1 MDHEN, CDR2 SYDVKM. The CDR3 sequence is CASSFRGPGEQYF. CDR3 coding DNA: TGTGCCAGCAGTTTTAGAGGGCCGGGGGAGCAGTACTTC.

This clonotype was detected a few times. The V call is TRBV4-3, the J call TRBJ2-7; TRBD2 agrees at 13 bases. Germline V gene sequence: CDR1 LGHNA, CDR2 YSLEER. The CDR3 extends over 18 amino acids. V shed 1 base and J 0 bases; nucleotides not matched to a gene: 6. Here the CDR3 reads CASSQGARTSGSSYEQYF. DNA of the CDR3: TGCGCCAGCAGCCAAGGAGCCAGGACTAGCGGGAGCTCCTACGAGCAGTACTTC.

This clonotype has a handful of counts. This rearrangement joins TRBV19 to TRBJ2-1, with 11 bases that match TRBD2. CDR1 and CDR2 (germline): LNHDA, SQIVND (reference sequence). The CDR3 extends over 15 amino acids. After removal of 6 bases from V and 7 bases from J, the junction contained 8 bases not matched to a gene. The chain's CDR3 is CASSMTSGIRNEQFF. The CDR3 region has the DNA TGTGCCAGTAGCATGACTAGCGGGATAAGAAATGAGCAGTTCTTC.

The V gene is TRBV6-6, the J gene TRBJ1-4; a possible D gene is TRBD1 (6 bases). The CDR3 runs to 17 residues. The germline V gene encodes CDR1 MNHNY and CDR2 SVGAGI (reference sequence). V dropped 6 bases and J dropped 1 base, with 18 bases sitting between them. CDR3 in amino acids: CASSSGGEGGTNEKLFF. CDR3 nucleotide sequence: TGTGCCAGCAGCTCCGGGGGGGAAGGGGGAACTAATGAAAAACTGTTTTTT.

This clonotype was counted between two and nine times. This chain connects TRBV6-2 or TRBV6-3 to TRBJ2-2; 16 positions agree with TRBD2. The CDR3 length is 20 residues. Unmatched junction bases numbered 15, after V lost 6 bases and J lost 5 bases. Germline loops: CDR1 MNHEY, CDR2 SVGEGT. The DNA of the CDR3 is TGTGCCAGCAGCCGGACCGGGACTAGCGGGAGGGGAGGTAGTACCGGGGAGCTGTTTTTT. Translating gives CASSRTGTSGRGGSTGELFF.

There are many counts of this clonotype. The chain employs TRBV7-8 and TRBJ1-1; D unclear. The CDR3 runs to 13 residues. CDR1 and CDR2 from the germline V gene are SGHVS and FQNEAQ. With 5 bases removed from V and 0 bases from J, the gap between germline ends came to 7 bases. CDR3 amino acids: CASSPEMNTEAFF. In DNA form, the CDR3 reads TGTGCCAGCAGCCCCGAGATGAACACTGAAGCTTTCTTT.

V gene TRBV7-2 combines with J gene TRBJ2-1, with D possibly being TRBD2 (5 bases). The CDR3 extends over 15 amino acids. CDR1 is SGHTA and CDR2 is FQGNSA in the germline V gene. The ends were cut back, 6 bases at V and 1 base at J, with 13 bases in the middle. The DNA for the CDR3 is TGTGCCAGCAGGCGACCGGGATCGTCCTACAATGAGCAGTTCTTC. Its protein product is CASRRPGSSYNEQFF.

The sample holds a few counts of this clonotype. J is TRBJ2-1 and V is TRBV6-5; 7 bases are a match to TRBD2. The CDR3 is made up of 14 amino acids. The V and J ends lost 9 bases and 4 bases, in that order; junction bases with no gene match: 9. Looked up from germline, CDR1 is MNHEY and CDR2 is SVGAGI. The DNA for the CDR3 is TGTGCCAGTGATCCAGCGGGACTATACAATGAGCAGTTCTTC. Residues: CASDPAGLYNEQFF.

This clonotype was recorded a few times. The genes are TRBV20-1 and TRBJ1-1; weak D call: TRBD1 (5 bases). This CDR3 has 13 amino acids. The V end lost 6 bases, the J end lost 4 bases, and 15 bases lay between the germline ends. CDR1 DFQATT and CDR2 SNEGSKA come from the germline V gene (reference sequence). The CDR3 region has the DNA TGCAGTGCCCGAGAGGGGAGGGGCACTGAAGCTTTCTTT. Amino acids: CSAREGRGTEAFF.

This clonotype was seen at least ten times. This chain connects TRBV9 to TRBJ2-5; TRBD2 agrees at 8 bases. This CDR3 spans 16 amino acids. Germline values: CDR1 SGDLS, CDR2 YYNGEE. Germline trimming cut 1 base from V and 4 bases from J; bases unmatched to any gene: 9. Here the CDR3 reads CASSVTNGRAGETQYF. CDR3 bases: TGTGCCAGCAGCGTAACAAACGGGAGGGCGGGAGAGACCCAGTACTTC.

The table lists this clonotype with a few counts. The CDR3 sequence: CASSLVYQKTRDRGQETQYF. In nucleotides, the CDR3 is TGTGCCAGCAGTTTAGTTTATCAAAAGACCCGGGACAGGGGACAAGAGACCCAGTACTTC. V usage is TRBV28 and J usage is TRBJ2-5; TRBD1 agrees at 10 bases. This CDR3 is built from 20 residues. From germline, CDR1 is MDHEN and CDR2 SYDVKM. V trimming: 2 bases; J trimming: 2 bases; junction bases outside the gene matches: 17.

The J gene is TRBJ1-2, the V gene TRBV27; no definite D call. There are 15 residues in the CDR3. The germline V gene encodes CDR1 MNHEY and CDR2 SMNVEV (reference sequence). The ends were cut back, 5 bases at V and 2 bases at J, with 15 bases in the middle. In nucleotides, the CDR3 is TGTGCCAGCAGTCCCCTGGTCGAGGCCAACTATGGCTACACCTTC. Amino acid sequence: CASSPLVEANYGYTF.

The chain is built from TRBV6-2 or TRBV6-3 and TRBJ1-1, with D possibly TRBD1 on 5 matching bases. V was clipped by 6 bases and J by 6 bases, with 17 bases between them. CDR1 and CDR2 (germline): MNHEY, SVGEGT. The CDR3 spans 14 residues. The CDR3 region is CASSRTREGAEAFF. CDR3 in DNA: TGTGCCAGCAGCCGCACAAGGGAAGGGGCTGAAGCTTTCTTT.

This clonotype was seen at least ten times. The chain employs TRBV7-8 and TRBJ1-5; D is undetermined. Trimming took 7 bases from V and 4 from J, leaving 11 bases between them. CDR1 and CDR2 from the germline V gene are SGHVS and FQNEAQ. The CDR3 runs 13 residues. The CDR3 DNA is TGTGCCAGCACCAGTAACCGAAATCAGCCCCAGCATTTT. Its translation: CASTSNRNQPQHF.

The table lists this clonotype with a few counts. This sequence joins TRBV12-3 or TRBV12-4 and TRBJ2-1; perhaps TRBD1 as D (5 bases). The V gene lost 1 base and the J gene lost 7 bases, with 14 bases spanning the gap. CDR3 length: 15 amino acids. The CDR3 DNA is TGTGCCAGCAGTTTAGGGCAGGGAATGAGAAATGAGCAGTTCTTC. Residues: CASSLGQGMRNEQFF.

This clonotype was seen a handful of times. The chain links TRBV9 to TRBJ2-3; D possibly corresponds to TRBD1 (5 bases). This CDR3 region has 15 residues. V was shortened by 0 bases and J by 7 bases, with 15 bases between the two germline ends. The V gene's germline CDR1 is SGDLS and CDR2 YYNGEE. The CDR3 coding sequence is TGTGCCAGCAGCGTAGGCCAGGGATCAAGGAATACGCAGTATTTT. It translates to CASSVGQGSRNTQYF. The whole variable domain, filled in from reference TRBV9 and TRBJ2-3, reads DSGVTQTPKHLITATGQRVTLRCSPRSGDLSVYWYQQSLDQGLQFLIQYYNGEERAKGNILERFSAQQFPDLHSELNLSSLELGDSALYFCASSVGQGSRNTQYFGPGTRLTVL.

Many counts were recorded for this clonotype. The CDR3 DNA is TGTGCCAGCAGCTTAGCGCGTCAGGGGGGCACTGAAGCTTTCTTT. Protein sequence: CASSLARQGGTEAFF. This rearrangement joins TRBV7-8 to TRBJ1-1, with 7 nucleotides matching TRBD1. The germline V gene encodes CDR1 SGHVS and CDR2 FQNEAQ. The CDR3 has 15 residues. J gave up 4 bases and V 0 bases, and 5 bases lay outside the gene matches.

J is TRBJ1-1 and V is TRBV11-1; a possible D gene is TRBD1 (5 bases). The CDR3 has 15 amino acids. V was clipped by 3 bases and J by 3 bases, with 14 bases between them. In germline, CDR1 is SGHAT, CDR2 FQDESV (reference sequence). CDR3 residues: CASSLTARSDTEAFF. CDR3 nucleotides: TGTGCCAGCAGCTTGACAGCTAGGAGCGACACTGAAGCTTTCTTT. The whole variable domain, remainder taken from reference TRBV11-1 and TRBJ1-1, is EAEVAQSPRYKITEKSQAVAFWCDPISGHATLYWYRQILGQGPELLVQFQDESVVDDSQLPKDRFSAERLKGVDSTLKIQPAELGDSAMYLCASSLTARSDTEAFFGQGTRLTVV.